These T cell receptor beta chains were read from a single sample in a study of shared clonotypes between healthy human individuals. TCRdb keeps only in-frame clones here, not all; method: immunoSEQ multiplex PCR. The table shows fewer than 2.5 million clones, with roughly 93% occurring only once. The sample comprised naive CD4+ T cells from PBMCs. The receptors shown here come from a man aged 18 to 35 in good health. Some clones in this sample may be carry-over from other donors' samples. CDR3s include the opening cysteine and the closing phenylalanine or tryptophan.

TRBV6-6	TRBJ2-7	CASTPTGRYEQYF
TRBV7-9	TRBJ1-2	CASSLRGEWGGYTF
TRBV2	TRBJ1-1	CASTQQGVGTEAFF
TRBV28	TRBJ2-7	CASSGDTSYEQYF
TRBV5-4	TRBJ1-2	CASSLMGNPYGYTF
TRBV29-1	TRBJ2-3	CSVASGGSTDTQYF
TRBV7-3	TRBJ2-7	CASSPGELGDEQYF
TRBV5-1	TRBJ1-3	CASSQKSGTGGNTIYF
TRBV10-3	TRBJ2-5	CAISGQGGETQYF
TRBV11-1	TRBJ1-1	CASSPGGYTEAFF
TRBV5-1	TRBJ1-4	CASSPLTGEEMFF
TRBV11-3	TRBJ1-2	CASSSRRATAYGYTF
TRBV4-1	TRBJ1-1	CASSQAGLTTEAFF
TRBV4-2	TRBJ1-5	CASSQDRADVNQPQHF
TRBV6-5	TRBJ1-2	CASSSSGTGAWYTF
TRBV28	TRBJ2-7	CASSPNGLAGTEQYF
TRBV5-5	TRBJ2-1	CASSLGDHSYNEQFF
TRBV23-1	TRBJ2-7	CASSQSTRRLAGSRSYEQYF
TRBV5-1	TRBJ1-3	CASSLVGIGNTIYF
TRBV10-3	TRBJ2-2	CAISDWGANTGELFF
TRBV7-9	TRBJ2-5	CASPSQETQYF
TRBV9	TRBJ2-3	CASSVSGLSDTQYF
TRBV27	TRBJ2-2	CASNSGGVATGELFF